Listed here are 9 T cell receptor beta chains from one sample, sequenced in a study of identical twins. Via MiXCR, TCRdb re-called the 5' RACE reads, giving one row per CDR3 protein. The profile shows 1,800,000 or so distinct CDR3 sequences, under 35% of them singletons. The sample comprised cord blood. Receptors were obtained from a newborn girl in good health.

This chain links TRBV6-2 or TRBV6-3 with TRBJ2-7, with 11 bases fitting TRBD1. J lost 3 bases, V lost 5 bases, and 9 bases had no gene match. Germline V CDR1 and CDR2: MNHEY, SVGEGT. The CDR3 has 16 amino acids. CDR3 sequence (DNA): TGTGCCAGCAGTCTTACTACCGGGACAGGGGGCTACGAGCAGTACTTC. It codes for CASSLTTGTGGYEQYF.

This chain links TRBV2 with TRBJ2-1; D is undetermined. The CDR3 spans 12 residues. Trimming shortened V by 10 bases and J by 8 bases, and 15 bases separated the two germline ends. Germline CDR1 is SNHLY and CDR2 is FYNNEI. CDR3 sequence: CAIYERLDEQFF. The CDR3 coding sequence is TGTGCCATCTACGAACGACTGGATGAGCAGTTCTTC.

This clonotype appeared a few times. The V call is TRBV4-1, the J call TRBJ2-4; TRBD1 is a possible D gene (6 bases). Trimming shortened V by 4 bases and J by 0 bases, and 16 bases separated the two germline ends. CDR3 length: 17 residues. Germline V gene data show CDR1 as MGHRA and CDR2 as YSYEKL. The CDR3 DNA is TGCGCCAGCAGCCGGACAGCCTCCCTACTAGCCAAAAACATTCAGTACTTC. Translated: CASSRTASLLAKNIQYF.

The chain joins TRBV6-1 to TRBJ2-3, with 13 bases that match TRBD2. Germline values: CDR1 MNHNS, CDR2 SASEGT. This CDR3 has 19 amino acids. The J segment lost 6 bases and the V segment lost 6 bases, leaving 18 bases of the junction unmatched. The CDR3 region has the DNA TGTGCCAGCAGAGGGGGATGGTGGACTAGCGGGAGCGGGATTGATACGCAGTATTTT. Protein: CASRGGWWTSGSGIDTQYF.

The chain combines TRBV4-2 with TRBJ1-2, with D perhaps matching TRBD1 (5 bases). Germline values: CDR1 LGHNA, CDR2 YNFKEQ. This CDR3 is 17 amino acids long. The V end lost 1 base, the J end lost 2 bases, and 17 bases lay between the germline ends. CDR3 protein: CASSQVGLTGGNYGYTF. The CDR3 nucleotides read TGTGCCAGCAGCCAAGTGGGGCTTACGGGGGGAAACTATGGCTACACCTTC.

The chain employs TRBV2 and TRBJ1-1; TRBD1 matches at 9 bases. The CDR3 runs 15 residues. Germline V gives CDR1 SNHLY, CDR2 FYNNEI. V shed 6 bases and J 11 bases; nucleotides not matched to a gene: 16. The CDR3 spells CASSLVWGQGDLAFF. As DNA, the CDR3 is TGTGCCAGCAGCCTGGTGTGGGGACAGGGTGATCTGGCTTTCTTT.

The J gene is TRBJ2-7, the V gene TRBV6-2 or TRBV6-3; no clear D gene. This CDR3 is 14 amino acids long. V lost 5 bases and J 5 bases, leaving 16 bases between the germline ends. The germline V gene has CDR1 MNHEY and CDR2 SVGEGT. The CDR3 loop reads CASSGFPSNNEQYF. The CDR3 DNA follows: TGTGCCAGCAGTGGTTTTCCTAGTAACAACGAGCAGTACTTC.

This clonotype showed up just a few times. This sequence joins TRBV2 and TRBJ2-7; D is ambiguous. In germline, CDR1 is SNHLY, CDR2 FYNNEI. Trimming pared 8 bases from V and 2 bases from J, leaving 13 bases between. The CDR3 consists of 13 residues. The CDR3 DNA reads as TGTGCCAGCTCGTCATTCCTCCCCTACGAGCAGTACTTC. It encodes CASSSFLPYEQYF.

In nucleotides, the CDR3 is TGCAGTGCTAGAGATAGGGAGGGGGCGCTTTACAATGAGCAGTTCTTC. Translating gives CSARDREGALYNEQFF. The V gene is TRBV20-1, the J gene TRBJ2-1; D tentatively fits TRBD1 or TRBD2 (7 bases each). In germline, CDR1 is DFQATT, CDR2 SNEGSKA (reference sequence). V dropped 0 bases and J dropped 4 bases, with 16 bases sitting between them. The CDR3 length is 16 residues.